One and the same sample provided the 10 T cell receptor beta chains below, sequenced in a study of blood T cell repertoires in COVID-19. Only in-frame clones appear in the TCRdb table, and some are missing; sequencing was by immunoSEQ multiplex PCR. This sample carries around 110,000 clones, 75% to 95% of them seen once, and the ten largest clones take 1% to 1.5%. Sequencing input: peripheral blood. The receptors were gathered from a woman in her twenties or thirties with acute or convalescent COVID-19.

This chain joins TRBV7-3 and TRBJ2-7; tentatively, D is TRBD1 (5 bases). From germline, CDR1 is SGHTA and CDR2 FQGTGA. V dropped 7 bases and J dropped 5 bases, with 12 bases sitting between them. This CDR3 comprises 12 residues. CDR3 amino acids: CASTLQGNEQYF. DNA of the CDR3: TGTGCCAGCACTCTTCAGGGAAACGAGCAGTACTTC.

V and J are TRBV27 and TRBJ2-1; 11 bases are shared with TRBD2. This CDR3 spans 14 amino acids. Looked up from germline, CDR1 is MNHEY and CDR2 is SMNVEV (reference sequence). J gave up 3 bases and V 8 bases, and 3 bases lay outside the gene matches. This chain's CDR3 is CASGGLADYNEQFF. In nucleotides, the CDR3 is TGTGCCAGCGGGGGACTAGCGGACTACAATGAGCAGTTCTTC.

This sequence joins TRBV28 and TRBJ1-3; 7 bases fit TRBD1. The CDR3 has 16 amino acids. Per the germline V gene, CDR1 is MDHEN and CDR2 is SYDVKM. The ends lost 4 bases at V and 4 bases at J; junction bases unmatched: 10. The CDR3 sequence is CASSSALTGNGNTIYF. In DNA, the CDR3 is TGTGCCAGCAGTTCCGCCCTGACAGGGAACGGAAACACCATATATTTT.

The V gene is TRBV4-2, the J gene TRBJ2-7; D not certain. CDR1 LGHNA and CDR2 YNFKEQ come from the germline V gene. CDR3 size: 16 residues. Trimming shortened V by 0 bases and J by 1 base, and 13 bases separated the two germline ends. The DNA of the CDR3 is TGTGCCAGCAGCCAAGAAGCGCGAGCATCTTCCTACGAGCAGTACTTC. This sequence encodes CASSQEARASSYEQYF.

The V gene is TRBV7-9, the J gene TRBJ2-7, with 7 bases aligning to TRBD1. CDR1 and CDR2 from the germline V gene are SEHNR and FQNEAQ (reference sequence). CDR3 length: 13 amino acids. Trimming took 5 bases from V and 6 from J; bases not matched to a gene: 7. The CDR3 region is CASSKDRLGEQYF. In nucleotides, the CDR3 is TGTGCCAGCAGCAAGGACAGGCTGGGCGAGCAGTACTTC.

The chain uses TRBV6-5 and TRBJ1-1; D remains ambiguous. From germline, CDR1 is MNHEY and CDR2 SVGAGI. The CDR3 extends over 15 amino acids. V lost 5 bases and J 4 bases, leaving 17 bases between the germline ends. The CDR3 sequence: CASSLEEGAGTEAFF. The CDR3 nucleotides are TGTGCCAGCAGTCTGGAGGAGGGAGCTGGCACTGAAGCTTTCTTT.

The chain recombines TRBV3-1 (or the pseudogene TRBV3-2) with TRBJ2-7; possible D gene TRBD2, 6 bases. The CDR3 spans 15 residues. Trimming removed 1 base at V and 0 bases at J, with 10 bases between. CDR1 and CDR2 from the germline V gene are LGHDT and YNNKEL (reference sequence). CDR3 protein: CASSQGGLTSYEQYF. The CDR3 bases are TGTGCCAGCAGCCAAGGAGGACTAACCTCCTACGAGCAGTACTTC.

This chain joins TRBV6-2 or TRBV6-3 and TRBJ2-5, with TRBD1 identical over 7 bases. The CDR3 extends over 14 amino acids. The V and J ends lost 5 bases and 6 bases, in that order; junction bases with no gene match: 9. Germline lookup yields CDR1 MNHEY and CDR2 SVGEGT. The CDR3 DNA is TGTGCCAGCAGTGCACTAGGGGGCGCGAAGACCCAGTACTTC. Its protein is CASSALGGAKTQYF.

The chain joins TRBV7-9 to TRBJ2-3, with TRBD1 identical over 11 bases. Per germline, CDR1 SEHNR and CDR2 FQNEAQ (reference sequence). This CDR3 region has 15 residues. J was trimmed by 4 bases and V by 5 bases; bases with no gene match: 5. The CDR3 is CASSRTGGASDTQYF. The CDR3 DNA sequence: TGTGCCAGCAGCCGGACAGGGGGCGCGTCAGATACGCAGTATTTT.

This chain uses TRBV7-2 with TRBJ2-3, with D possibly matching TRBD2 (6 bases). CDR1 and CDR2 (germline): SGHTA, FQGNSA. With 4 bases removed from V and 2 bases from J, the gap between germline ends came to 10 bases. The CDR3 is 14 amino acids. The CDR3 coding sequence is TGTGCCAGCAGCTCTAGCGCCATCACAGATACGCAGTATTTT. It codes for CASSSSAITDTQYF.